A selection of T cell receptor beta chains follows, all from one sample in a study of cytomegalovirus exposure and HLA in healthy donors. Data came from immunoSEQ multiplex PCR; TCRdb stores just in-frame clones and leaves some out. The sample holds approximately 100,000 clones, about 70% seen once. Sequencing was carried out using PBMCs. These receptor sequences come from a man in his fifties in good health and CMV-seropositive. CDR3s include the opening cysteine and the closing phenylalanine or tryptophan. A D gene is named only where the DNA matches it firmly. Rows may omit the clone size; those that give it use once, few, many or a size class.

TRBJ2-3,TRBV29-1,.,.,CSGSDGLSGTDTQYF,TGCAGCGGTTCTGACGGGTTGTCTGGCACAGATACGCAGTATTTT
TRBJ2-1,TRBV7-3,few,TRBD2,CASSRRTSGPGGEQFF,TGTGCCAGCAGCCGCCGGACTAGCGGACCGGGGGGGGAGCAGTTCTTC
TRBJ2-1,TRBV5-4,.,.,CASSLQTGSYNEQFF,TGTGCCAGCAGCTTACAAACGGGATCCTACAATGAGCAGTTCTTC
TRBJ2-3,TRBV5-1,.,TRBD2,CASMRLAGATDTQYF,TGCGCCAGCATGAGACTAGCGGGGGCCACAGATACGCAGTATTTT
TRBJ2-7,TRBV11-2,many,TRBD1,CASSSIGTGGGYEQYF,TGTGCCAGCAGCTCAATTGGGACAGGGGGCGGTTACGAGCAGTACTTC
TRBJ2-3,TRBV15,.,.,CATSRDPSPPASGVNTQYF,TGTGCCACCAGCAGAGATCCCTCGCCGCCGGCCAGCGGAGTGAATACGCAGTATTTT
TRBJ1-1,TRBV19,.,.,CASSPWTLMNTEAFF,TGTGCCAGTAGTCCCTGGACACTGATGAACACTGAAGCTTTCTTT
TRBJ1-4,TRBV7-9,.,.,CASSLGWEVFF,TGTGCCAGCAGCTTAGGATGGGAGGTGTTTTTT
TRBJ2-7,TRBV6-4,.,TRBD2,CASSRLAGLSSYEQYF,TGTGCCAGCAGTCGACTAGCGGGGCTCAGCTCCTACGAGCAGTACTTC
TRBJ1-1,TRBV19,.,TRBD1,CASSMGQGENTEAFF,TGTGCCAGTAGTATGGGGCAGGGGGAGAACACTGAAGCTTTCTTT
TRBJ2-7,TRBV2,few,TRBD2,CASREGLAASYEQYF,TGTGCCAGCAGGGAGGGACTAGCTGCCTCCTACGAGCAGTACTTC
TRBJ1-2,TRBV19,.,TRBD1,CASSRDRPGGGYTF,TGTGCCAGTAGTAGGGACAGGCCCGGGGGAGGCTACACCTTC
TRBJ1-2,TRBV6-1,.,.,CASSDFYGYTF,TGTGCCAGCAGTGATTTCTACGGCTACACCTTC
TRBJ1-1,TRBV5-1,.,TRBD1,CASSAGGQEGAFF,TGCGCCAGCAGCGCCGGGGGACAGGAGGGAGCTTTCTTT
TRBJ2-1,TRBV29-1,.,TRBD2,CTLATPPNEQFF,TGCACACTAGCGACCCCCCCCAATGAGCAGTTCTTC
TRBJ1-1,TRBV30,.,.,CAWSRDLNTEAFF,TGTGCCTGGTCCCGCGACTTGAACACTGAAGCTTTCTTT
TRBJ2-2,TRBV11-3,.,.,CASSPGLENTGELFF,TGTGCCAGCAGCCCAGGCCTGGAGAACACCGGGGAGCTGTTTTTT
TRBJ1-1,TRBV27,.,.,CASSLGWGGTEAFF,TGTGCCAGCAGTTTGGGGTGGGGAGGGACTGAAGCTTTCTTT
TRBJ1-5,TRBV12-5,.,TRBD1,CASGRGDRENQPQHF,TGTGCTAGTGGTCGCGGGGACAGGGAAAATCAGCCCCAGCATTTT
TRBJ1-4,TRBV5-1,.,.,CASSLVDSRAVGEKLFF,TGCGCCAGCAGCTTGGTGGACAGTCGTGCTGTAGGTGAAAAACTGTTTTTT
TRBJ2-3,TRBV5-1,.,TRBD2,CASSLSTSGPDTQYF,TGCGCCAGCAGCTTAAGTACTAGCGGCCCAGATACGCAGTATTTT
TRBJ1-2,TRBV29-1,.,TRBD1,CSVGSRDRVSGYTF,TGCAGCGTGGGGTCCCGGGACAGGGTGAGCGGCTACACCTTC
TRBJ1-3,TRBV5-1,.,.,CASGVEGLAGNTIYF,TGCGCCAGCGGAGTAGAGGGTCTTGCTGGAAACACCATATATTTT
TRBJ2-6,TRBV27,.,TRBD2,CASSHVAGVGPGANVLTF,TGTGCCAGCAGTCACGTAGCGGGAGTAGGCCCTGGGGCCAACGTCCTGACTTTC
TRBJ2-7,TRBV6-1,few,.,CASSLPIAYEQYF,TGTGCCAGCAGTCTACCGATCGCCTACGAGCAGTACTTC
TRBJ1-2,TRBV7-9,.,TRBD1,CASSLAGTGSEGYTF,TGTGCCAGCAGCTTAGCCGGGACAGGGTCTGAGGGCTACACCTTC
TRBJ1-6,TRBV19,.,.,CASSSPGVINSPLHF,TGTGCCAGTAGTTCACCAGGGGTTATCAATTCACCCCTCCACTTT
TRBJ1-1,TRBV11-2,.,.,CASEVRLEAFF,TGTGCCAGCGAGGTGCGTCTTGAAGCTTTCTTT
TRBJ2-5,TRBV11-2,few,.,CASSADLASETQYF,TGTGCCAGCAGCGCAGATCTAGCGTCAGAGACCCAGTACTTC
TRBJ1-2,TRBV2,few,.,CASSVEGANYGYTF,TGTGCCAGCAGTGTAGAAGGGGCCAACTATGGCTACACCTTC
TRBJ2-7,TRBV10-3,.,TRBD1,CAARDSSYEQYF,TGTGCCGCCCGGGACAGCTCCTACGAGCAGTACTTC
TRBJ2-7,TRBV4-1,.,.,CASSQHGSSYEQYF,TGCGCCAGCAGCCAACACGGTAGCTCCTACGAGCAGTACTTC
TRBJ1-6,TRBV9,.,TRBD1,CASSADRVNSPLHF,TGTGCCAGCAGCGCGGACAGGGTAAATTCACCCCTCCACTTT
TRBJ2-3,TRBV5-1,.,TRBD1,CASSGTGAEDTQYF,TGCGCCAGCAGCGGGACAGGGGCGGAAGATACGCAGTATTTT
TRBJ2-1,TRBV19,.,.,CASSRTGVWNNEQFF,TGTGCCAGTAGTCGTACGGGGGTTTGGAACAATGAGCAGTTCTTC
TRBJ1-1,TRBV4-1,.,TRBD1,CASSQGRTGSMNTEAFF,TGCGCCAGCAGCCAGGGGAGGACAGGGTCGATGAACACTGAAGCTTTCTTT
TRBJ2-7,TRBV11-3,.,TRBD1,CANEDRGYYEQYF,TGTGCAAACGAGGACAGGGGCTACTACGAGCAGTACTTC
TRBJ1-1,TRBV30,.,.,CAWSVQGEAFF,TGTGCCTGGAGTGTACAGGGTGAAGCTTTCTTT
TRBJ1-4,TRBV5-6,.,TRBD1,CASSLRDSQNEKLFF,TGTGCCAGCAGCTTACGGGACAGTCAAAATGAAAAACTGTTTTTT
TRBJ1-4,TRBV7-2,.,TRBD1,CASSRDRANEKLFF,TGTGCCAGCAGCCGGGACAGGGCTAATGAAAAACTGTTTTTT
TRBJ1-2,TRBV5-1,.,.,CASSYDSQGSYGYTF,TGCGCCAGCAGCTATGACTCACAGGGCAGCTATGGCTACACCTTC